This is a list of T cell receptor beta chains from one sample in a study of cytomegalovirus exposure and HLA in healthy donors. Data came from immunoSEQ multiplex PCR; TCRdb stores just in-frame clones and leaves some out. Of roughly 95,000 clones in the sample, roughly 80% are singletons; the top ten hold approximately 3%. What was sequenced was PBMCs. The receptors were sampled from a man younger than 45 in good health and CMV-seropositive. Each CDR3 is given without its conserved first and last residue. D genes are given only for firm matches. The listing skips clone size in some rows; elsewhere it reads once, few, many or a size class.

j_call d_call clone_size v_call cdr3_aa
TRBJ2-2 NA once TRBV19 ASSIRGTGELF
TRBJ1-5 NA once TRBV18 ASSAGKSNQPQH
TRBJ2-7 NA NA TRBV6-6 ASSYSLGGGYEQY
TRBJ2-3 NA NA TRBV18 ASSPPARRSSDTQY
TRBJ2-1 NA NA TRBV18 ASSLTASSYNEQF
TRBJ1-6 NA NA TRBV5-1 ASSLEHSGNGSPLH
TRBJ1-5 TRBD1 NA TRBV6-6 ASSSDRVREPQH
TRBJ1-4 NA NA TRBV2 ASSFEGGTNEKLF
TRBJ2-1 NA NA TRBV4-1 ASSQDWTSYNEQF
TRBJ2-7 TRBD2 NA TRBV2 ASSPGLAGYEQY